The rows below give T cell receptor beta chains drawn from one sample of a study of post-analysis software for immune sequencing data. TCRdb recomputed calls from the PCR reads with MiXCR, one row per CDR3 protein. The table has some 450,000 distinct CDR3 sequences, under 55% seen once; the top ten hold 12%. The sequencing sample was made of blood. The receptors stem from a girl aged 10-17 years with multiple sclerosis. CDR3s include the opening cysteine and the closing phenylalanine or tryptophan. The D gene is left open where the match is weak. Part of the rows lack a size; the others show once, few, many or a class for expanded clones.

d_call	v_call	j_call	clone_size	cdr3_length	cdr3_nt	cdr3_aa
NA	TRBV4-3	TRBJ1-5	NA	17	TGCGCCAGCAGCCAAGGACTGACGGCAGGGTCCAATCAGCCCCAGCATTTT	CASSQGLTAGSNQPQHF
NA	TRBV6-5	TRBJ2-1	NA	12	TGTGCCTGTCAATCGGGGCTCGGGGAGCAGTTCTTC	CACQSGLGEQFF
NA	TRBV6-2/TRBV6-3	TRBJ1-2	few	12	TGTGCCAGCAGTTATGGGACTTATGGCTACACCTTC	CASSYGTYGYTF
NA	TRBV20-1	TRBJ1-5	once	13	TGCAGTGCTGTCAGCCCACAGGGACAGCCCCAGCATTTT	CSAVSPQGQPQHF
NA	TRBV7-9	TRBJ1-2	few	14	TGTGCCAGCAGCGCCGGGGGTCCGCTTGATGGCTACACCTTC	CASSAGGPLDGYTF
TRBD1	TRBV7-6	TRBJ1-5	few	15	TGTGCCAGCAGCTCCGGGACAGATAGCAATCAGCCCCAGCATTTT	CASSSGTDSNQPQHF
TRBD2	TRBV20-1	TRBJ2-5	few	17	TGCAGTGCTAGAGGGGGGGGCGGTGCGGGAGGGCGAGAGACCCAGTACTTC	CSARGGGGAGGRETQYF
TRBD2	TRBV20-1	TRBJ2-3	NA	15	TGCAGTATTTTAGCGGGAGCTCTGCTAACAGATACGCAGTATTTT	CSILAGALLTDTQYF
NA	TRBV5-4	TRBJ1-6	NA	15	TGTGCCAGCAGTAGTGGGTGGACGGACGATTCACCCCTCCACTTT	CASSSGWTDDSPLHF
NA	TRBV9	TRBJ2-1	NA	15	TGTGCCAGCAGCGTAGATGGGACCACTTGGGATGAGCAGTTCTTC	CASSVDGTTWDEQFF
NA	TRBV28	TRBJ2-1	once	14	TGTGCCAGCAATAGGGGATCGACCTACAATGAGCAGTTCTTC	CASNRGSTYNEQFF
TRBD2	TRBV19	TRBJ2-1	NA	14	TGTGCCAGTAGTATTCTAGCGGGACCCAATGAGCAGTTCTTC	CASSILAGPNEQFF
NA	TRBV5-1	TRBJ1-2	NA	13	TGCGCCAGCAGCTTGGATCCGGGGGTCGGCTACACCTTC	CASSLDPGVGYTF
NA	TRBV28	TRBJ2-1	NA	13	TGTGCCAGCAGGTTAAGTCCCGGGCGGGAGCAGTTCTTC	CASRLSPGREQFF
TRBD2	TRBV28	TRBJ2-7	NA	16	TGTGCCAGCAAGGGGCTAGCGGGGAGCGACTCCTACGAGCAGTACTTC	CASKGLAGSDSYEQYF
TRBD2	TRBV5-1	TRBJ2-7	NA	16	TGCGCCAGCAGCTTGGTAGCGGGAGGTGGTTACTACGAGCAGTACTTC	CASSLVAGGGYYEQYF
NA	TRBV12-3/TRBV12-4	TRBJ1-2	NA	13	TGTGCCAGCAGCTCTCCGCCCTTCTATGGCTACACCTTC	CASSSPPFYGYTF
NA	TRBV29-1	TRBJ2-7	NA	13	TGCAGCGTTGGAGGTAGGGAGGCCTACGAGCAGTACTTC	CSVGGREAYEQYF
NA	TRBV29-1	TRBJ2-7	few	11	TGCAGCGTTTTCGTCTCCTACGAGCAGTACTTC	CSVFVSYEQYF
NA	TRBV30	TRBJ2-7	NA	12	TGTGCCTGGAGTGGGGCCTCTCTCGAGCAGTACTTC	CAWSGASLEQYF
NA	TRBV20-1	TRBJ2-3	once	17	TGCAGTGCTCCGAAAGAAAGGGTGGGGCATAGCACAGATACGCAGTATTTT	CSAPKERVGHSTDTQYF
TRBD2	TRBV6-6	TRBJ2-4	NA	16	TGTGCCAGCAGTTACTTACTAGCGGGAGCGACGGATGAGCAGTACTTC	CASSYLLAGATDEQYF
TRBD1	TRBV12-3/TRBV12-4	TRBJ1-5	NA	16	TGTGCCAGCAGTGTTGTCGGGACAGGGGGCTTTCAGCCCCAGCATTTT	CASSVVGTGGFQPQHF
TRBD1	TRBV3-1	TRBJ2-7	few	16	TGTGCCAGCAGCCAAGAGGGACAGGGGATCTCCTACGAGCAGTACTTC	CASSQEGQGISYEQYF
TRBD1	TRBV11-2	TRBJ2-7	NA	14	TGTGCCAGCAGCTTCTGGACAGGGGCCCACGAGCAGTACTTC	CASSFWTGAHEQYF